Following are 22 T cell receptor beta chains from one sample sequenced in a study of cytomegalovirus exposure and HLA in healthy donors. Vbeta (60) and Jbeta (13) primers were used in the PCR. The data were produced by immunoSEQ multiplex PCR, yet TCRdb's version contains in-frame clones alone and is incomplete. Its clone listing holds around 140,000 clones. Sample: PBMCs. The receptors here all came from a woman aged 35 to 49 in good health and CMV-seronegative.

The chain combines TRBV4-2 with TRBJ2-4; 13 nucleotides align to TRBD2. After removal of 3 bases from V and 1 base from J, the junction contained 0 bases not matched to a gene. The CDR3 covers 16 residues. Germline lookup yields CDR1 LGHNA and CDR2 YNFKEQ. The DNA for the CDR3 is TGTGCCAGCAGCCAGACTAGCGGGGGGGCCAAAAACATTCAGTACTTC. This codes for CASSQTSGGAKNIQYF.

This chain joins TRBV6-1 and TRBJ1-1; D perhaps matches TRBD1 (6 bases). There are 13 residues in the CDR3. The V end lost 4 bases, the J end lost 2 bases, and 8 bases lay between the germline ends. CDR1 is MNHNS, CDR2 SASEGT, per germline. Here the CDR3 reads CASSGRGNTEAFF. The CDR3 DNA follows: TGTGCCAGCAGTGGCAGGGGAAACACTGAAGCTTTCTTT.

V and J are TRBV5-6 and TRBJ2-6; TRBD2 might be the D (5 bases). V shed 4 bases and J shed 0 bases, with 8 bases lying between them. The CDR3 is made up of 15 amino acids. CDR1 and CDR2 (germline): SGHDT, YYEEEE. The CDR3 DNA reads TGTGCCAGCAGCCTGGACTTCTCTGGGGCCAACGTCCTGACTTTC. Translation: CASSLDFSGANVLTF.

CDR3 DNA: TGTGCCAGTAGTCCACGGGCTACGGGAACTGAAGCTTTCTTT. Its protein is CASSPRATGTEAFF. The chain has TRBV19 and TRBJ1-1; D gene uncertain. CDR1 and CDR2 (germline): LNHDA, SQIVND (reference sequence). The CDR3 is 14 residues long. The V end was cut by 5 bases, the J end by 5 bases, with 15 bases between.

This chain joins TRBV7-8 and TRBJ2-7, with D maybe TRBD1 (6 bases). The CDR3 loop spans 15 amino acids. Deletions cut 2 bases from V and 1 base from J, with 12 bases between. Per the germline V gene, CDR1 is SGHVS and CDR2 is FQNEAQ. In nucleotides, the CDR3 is TGTGCCAGCAGCTTAAGACAGGAGGCTTCCTACGAGCAGTACGTC. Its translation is CASSLRQEASYEQYV.

CDR3 in DNA: TGCAGCGTTGGTGGGGGGGCTAGCTCCTACGAGCAGTACTTC. This encodes CSVGGGASSYEQYF. V and J are TRBV29-1 and TRBJ2-7; a weak D match, TRBD2 (7 bases). The CDR3 totals 14 residues. Germline assignment: CDR1 SQVTM and CDR2 ANQGSEA. Trimming took off 4 bases at V and 0 bases at J, with 13 bases between the two ends.

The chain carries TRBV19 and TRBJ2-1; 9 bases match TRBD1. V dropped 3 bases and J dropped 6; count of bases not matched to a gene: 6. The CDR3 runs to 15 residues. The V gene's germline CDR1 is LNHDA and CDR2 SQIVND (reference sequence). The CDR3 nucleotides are TGTGCCAGTAGTATTGGACAGGGGCCCCTCAATGAGCAGTTCTTC. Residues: CASSIGQGPLNEQFF.

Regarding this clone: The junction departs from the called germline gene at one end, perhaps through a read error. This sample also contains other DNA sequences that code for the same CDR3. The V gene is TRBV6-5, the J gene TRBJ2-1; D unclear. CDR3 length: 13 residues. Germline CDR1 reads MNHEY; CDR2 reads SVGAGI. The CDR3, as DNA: TGCGCCAGCAGTTACTTCTCTTCCAATGAGCAGTTCTTC. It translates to CASSYFSSNEQFF.

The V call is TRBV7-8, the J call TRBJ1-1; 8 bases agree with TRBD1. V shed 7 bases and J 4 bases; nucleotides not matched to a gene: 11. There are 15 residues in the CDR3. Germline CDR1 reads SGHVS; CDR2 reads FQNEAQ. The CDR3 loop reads CASTLGTGLSTEAFF. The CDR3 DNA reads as TGTGCCAGCACCTTGGGGACAGGACTGAGCACTGAAGCTTTCTTT.

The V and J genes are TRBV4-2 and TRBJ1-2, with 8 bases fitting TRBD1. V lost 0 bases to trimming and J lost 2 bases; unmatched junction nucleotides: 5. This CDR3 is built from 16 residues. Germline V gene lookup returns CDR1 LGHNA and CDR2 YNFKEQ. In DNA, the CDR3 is TGTGCCAGCAGCCAAGAAGGGACAGGCCTCAACTATGGCTACACCTTC. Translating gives CASSQEGTGLNYGYTF.

The CDR3 DNA follows: TGTGCCAGCAGCTTAGGGGCAAGGGGCCGAGGGGAGCTGTTTTTT. Amino acids: CASSLGARGRGELFF. V gene TRBV7-8 combines with J gene TRBJ2-2; D may be TRBD1 (5 bases). The CDR3 has 15 residues. V lost 1 base, J lost 8 bases, and 14 bases lay in between. Germline CDR1 reads SGHVS; CDR2 reads FQNEAQ. The full variable domain, with the rest looked up from reference TRBV7-8 and TRBJ2-2, is GAGVSQSPRYKVAKRGQDVALRCDPISGHVSLFWYQQALGQGPEFLTYFQNEAQLDKSGLPSDRFFAERPEGSVSTLKIQRTQQEDSAVYLCASSLGARGRGELFFGEGSRLTVL.

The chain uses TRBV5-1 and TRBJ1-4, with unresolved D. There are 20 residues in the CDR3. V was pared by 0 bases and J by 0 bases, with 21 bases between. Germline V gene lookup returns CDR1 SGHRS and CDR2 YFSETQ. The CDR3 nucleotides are TGCGCCAGCAGCTTGGCCATTGGCGGAGCGTCCATTGCAACTAATGAAAAACTGTTTTTT. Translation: CASSLAIGGASIATNEKLFF.

The CDR3 DNA reads TGTGCCAGCAGCGTCGGACTAGCGGGGGGTGGGGAGCAGTTCTTC. Protein product: CASSVGLAGGGEQFF. The rearrangement uses TRBV9 and TRBJ2-1, with 14 nucleotides matching TRBD2. V lost 2 bases and J lost 10; bases outside the gene matches: 5. This CDR3 has 15 amino acids. The germline V gene has CDR1 SGDLS and CDR2 YYNGEE.

CDR3 sequence (DNA): TGTGCCAGCAGCCTACAGAGCAGGGGAGGAAACACCATATATTTT. This sequence encodes CASSLQSRGGNTIYF. The rearrangement uses TRBV6-5 and TRBJ1-3; tentative D call: TRBD1 (6 bases). The length of the CDR3 is 15 residues. V dropped 6 bases and J dropped 4 bases, with 16 bases sitting between them. Looked up from germline, CDR1 is MNHEY and CDR2 is SVGAGI.

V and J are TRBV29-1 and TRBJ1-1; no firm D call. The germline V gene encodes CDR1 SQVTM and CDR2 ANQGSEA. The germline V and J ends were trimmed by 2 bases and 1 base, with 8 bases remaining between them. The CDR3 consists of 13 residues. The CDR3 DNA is TGCAGCGTTGAACGGGAACCGAACACTGAAGCTTTCTTT. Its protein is CSVEREPNTEAFF.

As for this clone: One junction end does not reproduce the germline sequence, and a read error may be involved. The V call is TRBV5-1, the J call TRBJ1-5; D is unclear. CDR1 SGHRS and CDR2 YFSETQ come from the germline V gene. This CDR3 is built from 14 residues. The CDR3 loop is CASSQSYSTQPQHF. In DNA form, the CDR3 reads TGCGCCAGCAGCCAAAGTTACAGCACTCAGCCCCAGCATTTT.

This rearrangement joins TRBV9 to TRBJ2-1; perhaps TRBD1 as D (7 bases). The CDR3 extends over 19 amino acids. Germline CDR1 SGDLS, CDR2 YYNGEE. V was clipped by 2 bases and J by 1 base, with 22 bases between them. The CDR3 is CASSVRTGSGTPSYNEQFF. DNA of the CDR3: TGTGCCAGCAGCGTCCGGACAGGTTCCGGGACTCCTTCCTACAATGAGCAGTTCTTC.

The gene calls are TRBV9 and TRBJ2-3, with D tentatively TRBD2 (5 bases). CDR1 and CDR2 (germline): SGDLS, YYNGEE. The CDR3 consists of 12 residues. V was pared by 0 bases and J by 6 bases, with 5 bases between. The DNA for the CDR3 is TGTGCCAGCAGCGTAGCGGGGGATACGCAGTATTTT. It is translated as CASSVAGDTQYF.

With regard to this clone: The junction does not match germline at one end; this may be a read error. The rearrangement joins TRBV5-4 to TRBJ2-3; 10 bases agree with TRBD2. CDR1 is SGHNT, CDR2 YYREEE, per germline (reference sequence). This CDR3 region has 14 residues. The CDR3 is CASSLAASGGASSF. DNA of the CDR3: TGTGCCAGCAGCTTGGCGGCTAGCGGGGGAGCCAGTAGTTTT.

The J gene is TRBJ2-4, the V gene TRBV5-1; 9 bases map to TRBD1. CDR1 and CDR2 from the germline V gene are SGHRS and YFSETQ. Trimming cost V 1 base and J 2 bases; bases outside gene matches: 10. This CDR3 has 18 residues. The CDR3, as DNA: TGCGCCAGCAGCTTGAATATAGGACAGGGGACAACCAAAAACATTCAGTACTTC. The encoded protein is CASSLNIGQGTTKNIQYF. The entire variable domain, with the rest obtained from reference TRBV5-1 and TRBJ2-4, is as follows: KAGVTQTPRYLIKTRGQQVTLSCSPISGHRSVSWYQQTPGQGLQFLFEYFSETQRNKGNFPGRFSGRQFSNSRSEMNVSTLELGDSALYLCASSLNIGQGTTKNIQYFGAGTRLSVL.

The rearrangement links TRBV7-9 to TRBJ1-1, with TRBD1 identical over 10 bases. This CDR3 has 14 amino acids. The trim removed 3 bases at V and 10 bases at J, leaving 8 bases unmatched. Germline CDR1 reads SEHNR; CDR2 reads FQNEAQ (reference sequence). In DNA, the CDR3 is TGTGCCAGCAGCTTCGACGGACAGGGGGGGGGAGCTTTCTTT. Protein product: CASSFDGQGGGAFF.

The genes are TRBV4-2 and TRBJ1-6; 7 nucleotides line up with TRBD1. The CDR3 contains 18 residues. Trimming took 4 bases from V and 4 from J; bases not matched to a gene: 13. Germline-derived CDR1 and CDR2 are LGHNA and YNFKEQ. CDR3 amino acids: CASSLSTPGQTYNSPLHF. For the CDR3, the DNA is TGTGCCAGCAGCCTCTCCACCCCGGGACAGACATATAATTCACCCCTCCACTTT.